The 22 T cell receptor beta chains given below trace back to one sample, sequenced in a study of response to subunit inactivated influenza vaccine. MiXCR, run by TCRdb on the RT-PCR reads, gives a single entry per CDR3 protein. The table includes 300,000 to 350,000 distinct CDR3 sequences, just over 20% detected once. The material sequenced was PBMCs from blood, taken less than 22 months after vaccination. These TCRs come from a man aged 50-75 years who received an inactivated influenza vaccine.

The rearrangement joins TRBV7-2 to TRBJ1-5; D may be TRBD1 (6 bases). The germline V gene has CDR1 SGHTA and CDR2 FQGNSA. The CDR3 is 16 amino acids. V was clipped by 0 bases and J by 5 bases, with 14 bases between them. The CDR3 DNA is TGTGCCAGCAGCTTAGCGGCCAGGGGCTCTCATCAGCCCCAGCATTTT. Translated, it gives CASSLAARGSHQPQHF.

This clonotype was seen a handful of times. The chain is built from TRBV6-1 and TRBJ1-1; possible D gene TRBD1, 5 bases. With 4 bases removed from V and 1 base from J, the gap between germline ends came to 13 bases. CDR3 size: 15 residues. The germline CDR1 and CDR2 sequences are MNHNS and SASEGT. CDR3 sequence reads: CASSGKQVWNTEAFF. In DNA, the CDR3 is TGTGCCAGCAGTGGCAAACAGGTGTGGAACACTGAAGCTTTCTTT.

A few counts support this clonotype. The chain employs TRBV3-1 and TRBJ2-3; a possible D gene is TRBD1 (6 bases). Germline CDR1 and CDR2: LGHDT and YNNKEL (reference sequence). CDR3 length equals 15 residues. Trimming took off 0 bases at V and 5 bases at J, with 12 bases between the two ends. The CDR3: CASSQDHRAEDTQYF. The CDR3 nucleotides read TGTGCCAGCAGCCAAGACCACAGGGCGGAAGATACGCAGTATTTT.

This chain joins TRBV5-1 and TRBJ2-6; D is undetermined. The CDR3 has 14 residues. The germline gives CDR1 SGHRS, CDR2 YFSETQ. V lost 6 bases and J 0 bases, leaving 7 bases between the germline ends. CDR3 DNA: TGCGCCAGCACCGGAGACTCTGGGGCCAACGTCCTGACTTTC. Translation: CASTGDSGANVLTF.

This clonotype was seen only a few times. The chain carries TRBV11-3 and TRBJ2-2; D is undetermined. Trimming took off 8 bases at V and 1 base at J, with 8 bases between the two ends. CDR3 size: 13 residues. Germline loops: CDR1 SGHNT, CDR2 YENEEA. CDR3 sequence reads: CASQDGNTGELFF. The CDR3, as DNA: TGTGCCAGCCAAGATGGGAACACCGGGGAGCTGTTTTTT.

The chain is built from TRBV29-1 and TRBJ2-7; TRBD1 is a possible D gene (5 bases). With 4 bases removed from V and 6 bases from J, the gap between germline ends came to 13 bases. The CDR3 runs 12 residues. Germline CDR1 and CDR2: SQVTM and ANQGSEA. For the CDR3, the DNA is TGCAGCGTTGTTGGGGCTTTGGGCGAGCAGTACTTC. This sequence encodes CSVVGALGEQYF.

This clonotype was found many times. This sequence joins TRBV7-9 and TRBJ2-7; D perhaps matches TRBD2 (5 bases). V shed 4 bases and J shed 3 bases, with 10 bases lying between them. Germline CDR1 is SEHNR and CDR2 is FQNEAQ (reference sequence). The CDR3 covers 13 residues. CDR3: CASSSPEGYEQYF. The DNA of the CDR3 is TGTGCCAGCAGCTCCCCAGAGGGCTACGAGCAGTACTTC.

The gene calls are TRBV20-1 and TRBJ2-7, with 10 bases that match TRBD2. The CDR3 has 14 residues. V was clipped by 7 bases and J by 0 bases; unmatched bases: 6. In germline, CDR1 is DFQATT, CDR2 SNEGSKA (reference sequence). The CDR3 DNA sequence: TGCAGTGTGGCTAGCGGGGGAATCTCCTACGAGCAGTACTTC. Translation gives CSVASGGISYEQYF.

This clonotype showed up just a few times. V is TRBV28 and J is TRBJ1-2, with D maybe TRBD1 (6 bases). Per the germline V gene, CDR1 is MDHEN and CDR2 is SYDVKM. CDR3 length: 12 residues. The ends were cut back, 7 bases at V and 7 bases at J, with 13 bases in the middle. CDR3: CASTQQGRGYTF. The DNA for the CDR3 is TGTGCCAGCACCCAACAGGGACGTGGCTACACCTTC.

A few counts support this clonotype. Here the CDR3 reads CATSSTSMGQGAQVNTEAFF. CDR3 coding DNA: TGTGCCACCAGCAGTACCTCCATGGGACAGGGAGCCCAGGTTAACACTGAAGCTTTCTTT. The chain combines TRBV15 with TRBJ1-1; 9 bases are a match to TRBD1. CDR1 is LNHNV and CDR2 is YYDKDF in the germline V gene (reference sequence). J gave up 2 bases and V 3 bases, and 19 bases lay outside the gene matches. This CDR3 spans 20 amino acids.

This clonotype was observed a few times. This chain's CDR3 is CSARDTSGMNEQFF. Written as DNA, the CDR3 is TGCAGTGCTAGAGATACTAGCGGGATGAATGAGCAGTTCTTC. The chain recombines TRBV20-1 with TRBJ2-1; 10 bases line up with TRBD2. The trim removed 0 bases at V and 7 bases at J, leaving 3 bases unmatched. The CDR3 totals 14 residues. Germline CDR1 reads DFQATT; CDR2 reads SNEGSKA (reference sequence).

This clonotype came up a few times. The rearrangement joins TRBV10-3 to TRBJ2-1; 11 bases map to TRBD2. Germline-derived CDR1 and CDR2 are ENHRY and SYGVKD. V dropped 1 base and J dropped 10; count of bases not matched to a gene: 12. CDR3 length: 17 amino acids. The CDR3 DNA sequence: TGTGCCATCAGTGAGTGGATAGCGGGGGGGAGCGATGAAGAGCAGTTCTTC. Its translation is CAISEWIAGGSDEEQFF.

This clonotype was seen many times. The CDR3 reads CASSAPGRNQPQHF. The CDR3 DNA reads TGTGCCAGCAGTGCTCCGGGCCGCAATCAGCCCCAGCATTTT. The chain couples TRBV6-2 or TRBV6-3 to TRBJ1-5; D call uncertain. Trimming cost V 5 bases and J 2 bases, with 10 bases left between them. Germline lookup yields CDR1 MNHEY and CDR2 SVGEGT. The CDR3 covers 14 residues.

This sequence joins TRBV7-9 and TRBJ2-2, with a possible D match to TRBD2 (5 bases). This CDR3 has 16 residues. Trimming left V 4 bases short and J 1 base short, with 13 bases between. Germline CDR1 reads SEHNR; CDR2 reads FQNEAQ (reference sequence). The CDR3 region is CASSSDQRVNTGELFF. CDR3 DNA sequence: TGTGCCAGCAGCTCTGACCAGAGGGTGAACACCGGGGAGCTGTTTTTT.

This clonotype has just a few counts. The chain carries TRBV28 and TRBJ1-5; D is perhaps TRBD1 (6 bases). Germline V lookup: CDR1 MDHEN, CDR2 SYDVKM. The CDR3 sequence is 15 residues long. Deletions cut 3 bases from V and 5 bases from J, with 14 bases between. CDR3 residues: CASSLVWTDDQPQHF. The DNA of the CDR3 is TGTGCCAGCAGTTTGGTATGGACAGACGATCAGCCCCAGCATTTT.

This clonotype showed up just a few times. This chain uses TRBV7-9 with TRBJ2-1; 9 bases agree with TRBD2. Trimming removed 5 bases from V and 15 bases from J; junction bases left unmatched: 5. Germline lookup yields CDR1 SEHNR and CDR2 FQNEAQ (reference sequence). The CDR3 covers 11 residues. CDR3 residues: CASSEGLASFF. CDR3 sequence (DNA): TGTGCCAGCAGCGAAGGACTAGCGTCGTTCTTC.

The rearrangement uses TRBV2 and TRBJ2-7; 8 bases match TRBD2. Germline trimming cut 7 bases from V and 1 base from J; bases unmatched to any gene: 9. Germline CDR1 is SNHLY and CDR2 is FYNNEI. The CDR3 covers 15 residues. The CDR3 nucleotides are TGTGCCAGCAATGGCGGCGGGGGGTCTTCCTACGAGCAGTACTTC. This sequence encodes CASNGGGGSSYEQYF.

This clonotype has only a few counts. The CDR3 sequence: CASSKGVEQYF. In nucleotides, the CDR3 is TGCGCCAGCAGCAAAGGGGTCGAGCAGTACTTC. The V and J genes are TRBV5-1 and TRBJ2-7; D possibly corresponds to TRBD1 (5 bases). From germline, CDR1 is SGHRS and CDR2 YFSETQ. The CDR3 has 11 amino acids. V was pared by 4 bases and J by 6 bases, with 8 bases between.

In this sample, this clonotype turned up a few times. The chain has TRBV25-1 and TRBJ1-2; the D gene is possibly TRBD1 (6 bases). Trimming took 7 bases from V and 2 from J, leaving 11 bases between them. CDR1 MGHDK and CDR2 SYGVNS come from the germline V gene. This CDR3 is 13 amino acids long. The DNA of the CDR3 is TGTGCCAGCACTAGGGACAAGAACTATGGCTACACCTTC. Protein product: CASTRDKNYGYTF.

The chain joins TRBV5-1 to TRBJ1-6, with D perhaps matching TRBD1 (6 bases). The CDR3 extends over 14 amino acids. Trimming pared 4 bases from V and 7 bases from J, leaving 12 bases between. Germline V gene data show CDR1 as SGHRS and CDR2 as YFSETQ. Here the CDR3 reads CASSITGNNSPLHF. The CDR3 bases are TGCGCCAGCAGCATCACAGGGAACAATTCACCCCTCCACTTT.

This rearrangement joins TRBV7-8 to TRBJ2-3; D is uncertain. CDR3 length: 12 residues. Trimming pared 5 bases from V and 5 bases from J, leaving 8 bases between. Germline values: CDR1 SGHVS, CDR2 FQNEAQ. Here the CDR3 DNA reads TGTGCCAGCAGCACGAGGTTAGATACGCAGTATTTT. As protein: CASSTRLDTQYF.

The chain joins TRBV6-2 or TRBV6-3 to TRBJ1-2; D might be TRBD1 (6 bases). V lost 0 bases and J 1 base, leaving 24 bases between the germline ends. The CDR3 has 20 amino acids. Germline assignment: CDR1 MNHEY and CDR2 SVGEGT. The CDR3 DNA reads as TGTGCCAGCAGTTACTCACAGAACGGGGGCCGTCCGTCCTTTAACTATGGCTACACCTTC. Protein product: CASSYSQNGGRPSFNYGYTF.